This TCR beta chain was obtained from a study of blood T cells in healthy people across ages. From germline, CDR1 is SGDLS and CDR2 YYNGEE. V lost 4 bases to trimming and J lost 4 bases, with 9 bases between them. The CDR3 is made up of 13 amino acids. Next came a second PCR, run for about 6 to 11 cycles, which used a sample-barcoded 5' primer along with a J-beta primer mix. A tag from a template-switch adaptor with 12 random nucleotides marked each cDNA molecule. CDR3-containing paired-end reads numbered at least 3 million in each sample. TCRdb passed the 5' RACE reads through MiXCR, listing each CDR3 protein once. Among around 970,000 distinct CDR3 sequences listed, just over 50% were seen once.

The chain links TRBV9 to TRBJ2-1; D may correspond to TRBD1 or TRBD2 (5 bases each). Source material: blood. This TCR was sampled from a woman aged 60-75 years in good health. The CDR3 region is CASSRDPYNEQFF. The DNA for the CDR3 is TGTGCCAGCAGCCGGGACCCATACAATGAGCAGTTCTTC.